This T cell receptor (beta chain) was identified during a study of blood T cell repertoires in COVID-19 (dated by TCRdb to 2020 to 2022). With respect to the entire study: Samples covering the acute and convalescent phases of COVID-19 were provided by collaborators in the United States, Italy and Spain. The material from the prospective study consisted of cDNA or gDNA derived from T cells, B-cell-depleted T cells, or PBMCs. Subjects who had been exposed to COVID-19, were actively infected with it, or had recovered from it provided the deeply sampled blood TCRbeta repertoires that made up the dataset. The repertoires were released in a freely available public database meant as a resource for research on the immune response to SARS-CoV-2. Samples were obtained from the ongoing ImmuneRACE study (first 160 participants) and from about 1,300 subjects provided by 6 global collaborators. The sample metadata nearly always contained a de-identified subject ID, COVID-19 status, age in years and sex. Where available, HLA class I and class II types were obtained from metadata supplied by the sample provider rather than from assay-based typing. General study outcomes and caveats: How much clinical and demographic metadata was included differed by source and by participant, and the metadata was provided uncurated.

Each collaborating institution followed its own protocols to collect whole blood in K2EDTA tubes. For TCRbeta analysis, collaborators shipped samples as frozen whole blood, isolated PBMCs, or DNA extracted from either of those sample types. Spanning cysteine to phenylalanine, the CDR3 consists of 12 amino acids. The retained sequence is limited to the CDR3, 36 bases, with the frame set at the first base. At the junction V is shortened by 9 bases and J by 6 bases; bases outside the gene matches: 5. From a lookup of the germline V gene (reference sequence), CDR1 and CDR2 are LNHDA and SQIVND. To note about this clone: Its specific antigen is unknown. Base qualities are not recorded, but no much larger clone differs from it by a single base.

TCRbeta CDR3 regions were amplified from genomic DNA by means of the immunoSEQ Assay, a bias-controlled multiplex PCR. The authors processed their data as follows. Within the assay, amplification of reference gene primers was used to estimate how many nucleated cells each sample contained. To quantify the absolute abundance of each unique TCRbeta CDR3 rearrangement, sequence reads were collapsed and filtered. For each sample, productive Simpson clonality was calculated as the square root of Simpson's diversity index over productive rearrangements. TCRdb's version of the immuneACCESS table is confined to in-frame rearrangements and falls short of the full clone set. An unresolved V gene accounts for under half of the shortfall where checked; the remainder is of unknown origin. V, J and clone size derive from that table, while D and trimming were established from the DNA sequence. This sample comprises under 200,000 clones, 65% to 85% of them detected only once. The ten largest account for around 15% of the sample.

Here the chain combines TRBV19 and TRBJ1-5, with 7 junctional bases fitting TRBD1. Sequencing was carried out using peripheral blood. This clonotype originated in a man in his sixties with active or convalescent COVID-19. The CDR3 reads as follows: CASRGNGQPQHF. Read as DNA, the sequence is TGTGCCAGCAGGGGGAACGGTCAGCCCCAGCATTTT.